This entry lists 25 T cell receptor beta chains sequenced from one sample in a study of OX40 agonist ivuxolimab in advanced cancers. The library was built by means of the immunoSEQ multiplex PCR assay. Sourced from immuneACCESS, this table was stored by TCRdb with only in-frame sequences that have V and J called. A share of the clones is absent; for the studies checked, an unresolved V gene accounts for under half, and the remainder has no known explanation. Present in this sample are about 93,000 clones, just over 90% of which were seen just once. More than 0.5% of the sample goes to the ten largest clones. The sample in question was CD4+ or CD8+ T cells sorted from blood, obtained in a trial of the OX40 agonist ivuxolimab. These receptor sequences come from an adult with an advanced solid tumor such as melanoma, head and neck, liver or kidney cancer.

This chain connects TRBV19 to TRBJ1-2, with TRBD1 identical over 9 bases. CDR1 and CDR2 (germline): LNHDA, SQIVND (reference sequence). With 5 bases clipped from V and 4 bases from J, the junction kept 11 bases outside the gene matches. There are 16 residues in the CDR3. The CDR3 DNA reads as TGTGCCAGTAGTGCCACCGGGACAGGGATTATCTATGGCTACACCTTC. Residues: CASSATGTGIIYGYTF.

The V call is TRBV18, the J call TRBJ2-3, with D unclear. This CDR3 has 13 residues. Germline lookup yields CDR1 KGHSH and CDR2 LQKENI. Trimming cost V 3 bases and J 1 base, with 5 bases left between them. The CDR3 is CASSPEGTDTQYF. CDR3 bases: TGTGCCAGCTCACCCGAGGGCACAGATACGCAGTATTTT.

V usage is TRBV6-5 and J usage is TRBJ1-2; 7 bases map to TRBD1. Germline V gene lookup returns CDR1 MNHEY and CDR2 SVGAGI. This CDR3 contains 15 residues. Unmatched junction bases numbered 20, after V lost 7 bases and J lost 12 bases. The CDR3 DNA follows: TGTGCCAGCACCCAGAAACTAGTCGGACAGGTTGGTGACACCTTC. This gives the protein CASTQKLVGQVGDTF.

The rearrangement uses TRBV18 and TRBJ2-3; D remains unclear. The CDR3 extends over 14 amino acids. Trimming stripped 3 bases from V and 4 bases from J, with 11 bases between. Germline V CDR1 and CDR2: KGHSH, LQKENI. DNA for the CDR3: TGTGCCAGCTCACCCGACGGCGCAGCAGATACGCAGTATTTT. As protein: CASSPDGAADTQYF.

The genes are TRBV9 and TRBJ2-1, with 8 positions matching TRBD2. Germline V gene lookup returns CDR1 SGDLS and CDR2 YYNGEE. This CDR3 is built from 16 residues. V lost 1 base and J lost 1; bases outside the gene matches: 4. The CDR3 loop is CASSVIAGPSYNEQFF. For the CDR3, the DNA is TGTGCCAGCAGCGTAATAGCGGGGCCTTCCTACAATGAGCAGTTCTTC.

As DNA, the CDR3 is TGCGCCAGCAGGACAGCCGAAGCTTTCTTT. Its translation is CASRTAEAFF. This chain uses TRBV10-1 with TRBJ1-1; a weak D match, TRBD1 (5 bases). Trimming removed 6 bases at V and 8 bases at J, with 7 bases between. This CDR3 region has 10 residues. Germline V CDR1 and CDR2: WNHNN, SYGVQD (reference sequence).

This chain joins TRBV9 and TRBJ2-5; D may be TRBD2 (6 bases). The CDR3 covers 14 residues. Germline V gene sequence: CDR1 SGDLS, CDR2 YYNGEE. V gave up 3 bases and J gave up 0 bases, with 9 bases separating them. This CDR3 is CASSEAGYQETQYF. Here the CDR3 DNA reads TGTGCCAGCAGCGAGGCGGGGTACCAAGAGACCCAGTACTTC.

This clone was detected once. V and J are TRBV4-2 and TRBJ2-7; 11 positions agree with TRBD2. CDR3 length: 14 residues. The J segment lost 6 bases and the V segment lost 1 base, leaving 2 bases of the junction unmatched. Per germline, CDR1 LGHNA and CDR2 YNFKEQ. This CDR3 is CASSQGLAGGEQYF. In DNA, the CDR3 is TGTGCCAGCAGCCAAGGCCTAGCGGGGGGCGAGCAGTACTTC.

CDR3 sequence: CASSASSASSYNEQFF. In DNA, the CDR3 is TGTGCCAGCAGCGCCTCTAGCGCTAGCTCCTACAATGAGCAGTTCTTC. The genes are TRBV11-2 and TRBJ2-1, with D tentatively TRBD2 (6 bases). This CDR3 has 16 residues. V was pared by 5 bases and J by 0 bases, with 14 bases between. CDR1 is SGHAT and CDR2 is FQNNGV in the germline V gene.

The V and J genes are TRBV2 and TRBJ1-1; D possibly corresponds to TRBD1 (6 bases). The CDR3 sequence is 11 residues long. The germline gives CDR1 SNHLY, CDR2 FYNNEI. The V end lost 7 bases, the J end lost 7 bases, and 10 bases lay between the germline ends. The CDR3 loop is CASTTRGEAFF. The CDR3, as DNA: TGTGCCAGCACCACCAGGGGTGAAGCTTTCTTT.

Written as DNA, the CDR3 is TGCGCCAGCAGCCACACACACACCCCGGGTAACGAGCAGTACTTC. This translates into CASSHTHTPGNEQYF. The chain employs TRBV10-1 and TRBJ2-7; D is undetermined. Germline V CDR1 and CDR2: WNHNN, SYGVQD (reference sequence). Trimming took 6 bases from V and 5 from J, leaving 20 bases between them. This CDR3 contains 15 residues.

For this clone: This sample also contains other DNA sequences that code for the same CDR3. The chain joins TRBV30 to TRBJ2-7; D possibly corresponds to TRBD1 (6 bases). The germline gives CDR1 GTSNPN, CDR2 SVGIG (reference sequence). V gave up 2 bases and J gave up 4 bases, with 9 bases separating them. CDR3 length: 12 residues. The CDR3 coding sequence is TGTGCCTGGAGTCAACAGGGTTACGAGCAGTACTTC. Its protein product is CAWSQQGYEQYF.

CDR3 sequence (DNA): TGTGCCAGCAGGATACAGGGGGGGGATGGCTACACCTTC. Its translation: CASRIQGGDGYTF. V gene TRBV7-9 combines with J gene TRBJ1-2, with 8 bases matching TRBD1. Germline CDR1 reads SEHNR; CDR2 reads FQNEAQ (reference sequence). The CDR3 has 13 amino acids. V dropped 6 bases and J dropped 6; count of bases not matched to a gene: 6. Using reference TRBV7-9 and TRBJ1-2 for the parts outside the CDR3, the full variable domain is DTGVSQNPRHKITKRGQNVTFRCDPISEHNRLYWYRQTLGQGPEFLTYFQNEAQLEKSRLLSDRFSAERPKGSFSTLEIQRTEQGDSAMYLCASRIQGGDGYTFGSGTRLTVV.

The rearrangement links TRBV5-1 to TRBJ1-3; 9 bases match TRBD1. The CDR3 loop spans 14 amino acids. V lost 3 bases and J lost 7; bases outside the gene matches: 5. Germline lookup yields CDR1 SGHRS and CDR2 YFSETQ. CDR3 residues: CASSSGTGKNTIYF. DNA of the CDR3: TGCGCCAGCAGCTCCGGGACAGGGAAGAACACCATATATTTT.

This clone was recorded only once. V is TRBV5-1 and J is TRBJ2-3; 10 bases fit TRBD2. The J segment lost 4 bases and the V segment lost 3 bases, leaving 8 bases of the junction unmatched. The germline CDR1 and CDR2 sequences are SGHRS and YFSETQ. The CDR3 contains 16 residues. As DNA, the CDR3 is TGCGCCAGCAGCTCAGACAGCGGGAGGGCCCCAGATACGCAGTATTTT. Residues: CASSSDSGRAPDTQYF.

This clone was recorded once. This chain connects TRBV4-2 to TRBJ2-2; 12 bases line up with TRBD2. With 6 bases clipped from V and 1 base from J, the junction kept 6 bases outside the gene matches. Germline CDR1 and CDR2: LGHNA and YNFKEQ. CDR3 length: 17 amino acids. The CDR3 sequence is CASSKRTSGENTGELFF. The DNA for the CDR3 is TGTGCCAGCAGTAAGAGGACTAGCGGGGAGAACACCGGGGAGCTGTTTTTT.

V is TRBV19 and J is TRBJ1-5; 7 nucleotides agree with TRBD1. Germline lookup yields CDR1 LNHDA and CDR2 SQIVND (reference sequence). V lost 5 bases to trimming and J lost 5 bases; unmatched junction nucleotides: 9. This CDR3 is built from 15 residues. CDR3 in amino acids: CASSSRQGIDQPQHF. CDR3 sequence (DNA): TGTGCCAGTAGTTCCCGACAGGGCATCGATCAGCCCCAGCATTTT.

This chain uses TRBV11-3 with TRBJ2-5; D remains ambiguous. The CDR3 runs 12 residues. V lost 5 bases, J lost 4 bases, and 8 bases lay in between. Germline loops: CDR1 SGHNT, CDR2 YENEEA. The CDR3 region has the DNA TGTGCCAGCAGCCGTTCCGCAGAGACCCAGTACTTC. Translating it yields CASSRSAETQYF.

The CDR3 DNA is TGCAGCGTTGGGTTAGCGCCGGAGACCCAGTACTTC. Amino acids: CSVGLAPETQYF. This rearrangement joins TRBV29-1 to TRBJ2-5; tentative D call: TRBD2 (5 bases). CDR1 and CDR2 (germline): SQVTM, ANQGSEA. The V end lost 4 bases, the J end lost 5 bases, and 11 bases lay between the germline ends. The CDR3 spans 12 residues.

The chain combines TRBV25-1 with TRBJ2-2, with D uncertain. The length of the CDR3 is 12 residues. The germline gives CDR1 MGHDK, CDR2 SYGVNS. Trimming left V 4 bases short and J 4 bases short, with 4 bases between. The CDR3 DNA reads TGTGCCAGCAGTGGAGGCACCGGGGAGCTGTTTTTT. Amino acid sequence: CASSGGTGELFF. Based on the CDR3 plus reference TRBV25-1 and TRBJ2-2, the full variable domain is EADIYQTPRYLVIGTGKKITLECSQTMGHDKMYWYQQDPGMELHLIHYSYGVNSTEKGDLSSESTVSRIRTEHFPLTLESARPSHTSQYLCASSGGTGELFFGEGSRLTVL.

The CDR3 DNA reads TGTGCCAGCAGTCTAGGGGAGTGGAGTACTGAGCAGTTCTTC. Its protein is CASSLGEWSTEQFF. The gene calls are TRBV6-4 and TRBJ2-1; tentatively, D is TRBD1 or TRBD2 (5 bases each). The CDR3 spans 14 residues. V lost 5 bases to trimming and J lost 9 bases, with 17 bases between them. Germline assignment: CDR1 MRHNA and CDR2 SNTAGT.

The CDR3, as DNA: TGCGCCAGCAGCCCCCTCCCGGAGGGCGGTACAGATACGCAGTATTTT. It codes for CASSPLPEGGTDTQYF. The gene calls are TRBV5-1 and TRBJ2-3; tentative D call: TRBD2 (6 bases). The CDR3 spans 16 residues. CDR1 is SGHRS and CDR2 is YFSETQ in the germline V gene. Trimming removed 4 bases at V and 3 bases at J, with 18 bases between.

The DNA for the CDR3 is TGTGCTACAGGGGTGAACGCAGATACGCAGTATTTT. Its translation is CATGVNADTQYF. The V call is TRBV19, the J call TRBJ2-3; 7 bases align to TRBD1. This CDR3 has 12 amino acids. Germline loops: CDR1 LNHDA, CDR2 SQIVND (reference sequence).

The CDR3 DNA is TGTGCCAGACGGGGACAGGGGCTCAATGAGCAGTTCTTC. Its translation is CARRGQGLNEQFF. The chain carries TRBV2 and TRBJ2-1, with 10 bases lining up with TRBD1. Germline V CDR1 and CDR2: SNHLY, FYNNEI. The CDR3 length is 13 residues. The V gene end was trimmed by 9 bases and the J gene end by 6 bases; junction bases not matched to a gene: 5.

The CDR3 DNA reads TGTGCCTGGAGTGTATTCGGCCCCTCTGGAAACACCATATATTTT. Translated, it gives CAWSVFGPSGNTIYF. V is TRBV30 and J is TRBJ1-3; D unresolved. The CDR3 runs 15 residues. Trimming removed 0 bases at V and 0 bases at J, with 9 bases between. CDR1 GTSNPN and CDR2 SVGIG come from the germline V gene (reference sequence).